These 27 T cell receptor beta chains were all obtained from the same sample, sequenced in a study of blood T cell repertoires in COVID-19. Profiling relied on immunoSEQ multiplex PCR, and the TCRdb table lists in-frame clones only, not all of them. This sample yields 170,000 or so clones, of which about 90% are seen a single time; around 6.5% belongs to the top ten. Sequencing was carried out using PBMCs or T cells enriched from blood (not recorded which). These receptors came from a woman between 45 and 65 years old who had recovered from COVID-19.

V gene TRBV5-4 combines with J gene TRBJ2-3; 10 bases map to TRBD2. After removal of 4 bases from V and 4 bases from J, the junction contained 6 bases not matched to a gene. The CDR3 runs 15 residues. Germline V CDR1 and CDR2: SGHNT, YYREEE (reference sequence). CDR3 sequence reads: CASSGLAGGSDTQYF. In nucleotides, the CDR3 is TGTGCCAGCAGCGGATTAGCGGGAGGATCAGATACGCAGTATTTT.

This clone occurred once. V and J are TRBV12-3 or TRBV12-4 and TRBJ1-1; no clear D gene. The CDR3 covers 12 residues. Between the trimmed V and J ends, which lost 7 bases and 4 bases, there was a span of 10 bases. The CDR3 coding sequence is TGTGCCAGCACATACCTCGGCACTGAAGCTTTCTTT. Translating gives CASTYLGTEAFF.

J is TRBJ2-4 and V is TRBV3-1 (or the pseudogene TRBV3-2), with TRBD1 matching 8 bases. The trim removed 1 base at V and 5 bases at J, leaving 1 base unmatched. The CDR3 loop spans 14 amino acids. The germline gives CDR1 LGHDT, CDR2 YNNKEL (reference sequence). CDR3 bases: TGTGCCAGCAGCCAAGCAGGGGGCGAAAACATTCAGTACTTC. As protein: CASSQAGGENIQYF.

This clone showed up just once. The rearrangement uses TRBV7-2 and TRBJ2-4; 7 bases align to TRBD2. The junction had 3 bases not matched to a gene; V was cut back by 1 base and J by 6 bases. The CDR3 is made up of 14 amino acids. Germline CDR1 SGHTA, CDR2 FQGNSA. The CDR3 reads CASSLDTGGNIQYF. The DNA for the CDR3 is TGTGCCAGCAGCTTAGATACGGGAGGAAACATTCAGTACTTC.

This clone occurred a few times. Here the CDR3 reads CASSPATGNSPLHF. As DNA, the CDR3 is TGTGCCAGCTCACCAGCGACAGGGAATTCACCCCTCCACTTT. This sequence joins TRBV18 and TRBJ1-6; 7 bases are a match to TRBD1. J lost 7 bases, V lost 2 bases, and 2 bases had no gene match. Looked up from germline, CDR1 is KGHSH and CDR2 is LQKENI. The CDR3 is 14 amino acids.

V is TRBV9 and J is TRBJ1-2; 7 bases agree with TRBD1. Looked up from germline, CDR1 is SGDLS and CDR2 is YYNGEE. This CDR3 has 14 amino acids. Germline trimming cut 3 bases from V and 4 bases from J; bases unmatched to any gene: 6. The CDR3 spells CASSGQGSSYGYTF. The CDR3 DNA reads TGTGCCAGCAGCGGACAGGGTAGTAGCTATGGCTACACCTTC.

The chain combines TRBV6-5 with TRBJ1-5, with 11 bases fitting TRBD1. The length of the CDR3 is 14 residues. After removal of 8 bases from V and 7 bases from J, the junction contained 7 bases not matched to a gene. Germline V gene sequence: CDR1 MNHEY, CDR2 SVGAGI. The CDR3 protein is CASSWTGGVQPQHF. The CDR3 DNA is TGTGCCAGCTCATGGACAGGGGGCGTCCAGCCCCAGCATTTT.

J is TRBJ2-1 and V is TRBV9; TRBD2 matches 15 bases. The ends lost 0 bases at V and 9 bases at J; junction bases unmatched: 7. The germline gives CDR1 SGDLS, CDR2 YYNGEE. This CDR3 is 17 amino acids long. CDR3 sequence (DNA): TGTGCCAGCAGCGTAGGTGGACTAGCGGGAGGGCCTCGTGAGCAGTTCTTC. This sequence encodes CASSVGGLAGGPREQFF.

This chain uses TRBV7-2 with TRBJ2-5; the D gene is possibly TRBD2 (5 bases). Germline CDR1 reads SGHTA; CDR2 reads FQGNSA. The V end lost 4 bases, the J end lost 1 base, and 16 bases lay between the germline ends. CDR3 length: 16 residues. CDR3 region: CASSSGWRRLQETQYF. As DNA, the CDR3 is TGTGCCAGCAGCTCCGGCTGGAGGCGTCTCCAAGAGACCCAGTACTTC. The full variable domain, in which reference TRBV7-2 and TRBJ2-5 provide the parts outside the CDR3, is GAGVSQSPSNKVTEKGKDVELRCDPISGHTALYWYRQSLGQGLEFLIYFQGNSAPDKSGLPSDRFSAERTGGSVSTLTIQRTQQEDSAVYLCASSSGWRRLQETQYFGPGTRLLVL.

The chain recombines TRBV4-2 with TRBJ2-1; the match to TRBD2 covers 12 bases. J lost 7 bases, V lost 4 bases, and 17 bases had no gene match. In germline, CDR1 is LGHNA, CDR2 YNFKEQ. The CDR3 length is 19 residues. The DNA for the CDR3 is TGTGCCAGCAGCCTAACCGGGACTAGCGGGCGTGGAGTGCAGAATGAGCAGTTCTTC. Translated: CASSLTGTSGRGVQNEQFF.

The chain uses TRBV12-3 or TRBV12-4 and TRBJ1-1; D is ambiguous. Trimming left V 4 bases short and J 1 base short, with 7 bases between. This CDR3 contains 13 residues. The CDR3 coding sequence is TGTGCCAGCAGTTCCCGAGGGAACACTGAAGCTTTCTTT. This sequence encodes CASSSRGNTEAFF.

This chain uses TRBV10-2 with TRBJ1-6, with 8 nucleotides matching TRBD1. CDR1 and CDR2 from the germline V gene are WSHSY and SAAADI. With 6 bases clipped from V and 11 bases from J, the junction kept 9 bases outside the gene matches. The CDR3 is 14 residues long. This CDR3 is CASRELMDRAPLHF. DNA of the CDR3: TGCGCCAGCAGGGAACTAATGGACAGGGCACCCCTCCACTTT.

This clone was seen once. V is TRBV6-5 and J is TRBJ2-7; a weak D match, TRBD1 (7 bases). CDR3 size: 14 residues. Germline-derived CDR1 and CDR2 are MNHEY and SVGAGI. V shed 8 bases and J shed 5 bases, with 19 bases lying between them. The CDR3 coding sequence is TGTGCCAGCGCTAAAATCGGCAGGGGGGACGAGCAGTACTTC. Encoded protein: CASAKIGRGDEQYF.

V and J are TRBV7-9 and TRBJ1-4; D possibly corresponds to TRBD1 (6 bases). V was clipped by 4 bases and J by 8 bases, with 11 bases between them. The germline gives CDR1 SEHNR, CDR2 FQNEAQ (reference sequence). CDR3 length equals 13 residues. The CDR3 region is CASSSYREEKLFF. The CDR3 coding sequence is TGTGCCAGCAGCTCCTACAGGGAGGAAAAACTGTTTTTT.

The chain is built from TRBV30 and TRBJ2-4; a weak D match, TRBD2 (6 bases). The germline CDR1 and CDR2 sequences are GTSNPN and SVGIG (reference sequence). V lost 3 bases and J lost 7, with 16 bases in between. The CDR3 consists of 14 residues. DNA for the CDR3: TGTGCCTGGAGGAATGCAGGAGGGCGCAACATTCAGTACTTC. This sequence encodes CAWRNAGGRNIQYF.

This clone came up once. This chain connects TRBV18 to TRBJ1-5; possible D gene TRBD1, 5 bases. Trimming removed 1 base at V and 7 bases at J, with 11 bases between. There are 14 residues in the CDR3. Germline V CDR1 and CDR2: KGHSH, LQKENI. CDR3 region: CASSPRGDSQPQHF. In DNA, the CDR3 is TGTGCCAGCTCACCACGGGGGGATAGCCAGCCCCAGCATTTT.

DNA of the CDR3: TGTGCCAGCAGCGATCCCCGGGACAGCTGGAGGCACGGCTACACCTTC. Translated: CASSDPRDSWRHGYTF. The rearrangement joins TRBV2 to TRBJ1-2; 7 positions match TRBD1. V lost 6 bases to trimming and J lost 8 bases; unmatched junction nucleotides: 18. In germline, CDR1 is SNHLY, CDR2 FYNNEI. CDR3 size: 16 residues.

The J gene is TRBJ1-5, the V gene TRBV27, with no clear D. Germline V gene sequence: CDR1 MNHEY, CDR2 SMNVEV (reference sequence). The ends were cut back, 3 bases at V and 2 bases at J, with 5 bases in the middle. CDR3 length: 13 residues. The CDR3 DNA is TGTGCCAGCAGTTTCGGGGGCAATCAGCCCCAGCATTTT. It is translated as CASSFGGNQPQHF.

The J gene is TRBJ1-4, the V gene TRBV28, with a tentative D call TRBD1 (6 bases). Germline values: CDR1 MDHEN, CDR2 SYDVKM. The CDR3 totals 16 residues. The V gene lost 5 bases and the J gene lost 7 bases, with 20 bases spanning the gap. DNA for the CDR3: TGTGCCAGCAGTCTCTACAGGGCTAGTGGGGGTGAAAAACTGTTTTTT. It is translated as CASSLYRASGGEKLFF.

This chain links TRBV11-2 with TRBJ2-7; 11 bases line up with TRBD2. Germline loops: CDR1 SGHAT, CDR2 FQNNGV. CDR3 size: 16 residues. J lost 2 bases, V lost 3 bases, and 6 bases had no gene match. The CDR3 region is CASSLFATSGAYEQYF. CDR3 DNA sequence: TGTGCCAGCAGCTTGTTTGCGACTAGCGGGGCCTACGAGCAGTACTTC. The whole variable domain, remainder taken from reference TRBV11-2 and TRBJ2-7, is EAGVAQSPRYKIIEKRQSVAFWCNPISGHATLYWYQQILGQGPKLLIQFQNNGVVDDSQLPKDRFSAERLKGVDSTLKIQPAKLEDSAVYLCASSLFATSGAYEQYFGPGTRLTVT.

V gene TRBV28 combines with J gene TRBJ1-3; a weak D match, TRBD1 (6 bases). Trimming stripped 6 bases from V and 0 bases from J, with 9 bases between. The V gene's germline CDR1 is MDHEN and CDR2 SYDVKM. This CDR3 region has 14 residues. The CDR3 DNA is TGTGCCAGCAGGGGGGCCGACTCTGGAAACACCATATATTTT. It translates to CASRGADSGNTIYF.

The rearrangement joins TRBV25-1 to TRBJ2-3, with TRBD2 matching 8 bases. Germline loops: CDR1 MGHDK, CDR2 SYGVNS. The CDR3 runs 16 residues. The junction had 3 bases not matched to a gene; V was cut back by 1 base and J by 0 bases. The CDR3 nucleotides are TGTGCCAGCAGTGAATCGTTAGCGGGAAGCACAGATACGCAGTATTTT. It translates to CASSESLAGSTDTQYF.

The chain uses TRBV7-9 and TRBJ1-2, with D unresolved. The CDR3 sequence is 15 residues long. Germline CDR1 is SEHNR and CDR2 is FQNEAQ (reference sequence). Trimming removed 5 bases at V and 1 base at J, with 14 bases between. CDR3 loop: CASSHLTNLNYGYTF. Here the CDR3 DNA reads TGTGCCAGCAGCCACCTAACGAACCTTAACTATGGCTACACCTTC.

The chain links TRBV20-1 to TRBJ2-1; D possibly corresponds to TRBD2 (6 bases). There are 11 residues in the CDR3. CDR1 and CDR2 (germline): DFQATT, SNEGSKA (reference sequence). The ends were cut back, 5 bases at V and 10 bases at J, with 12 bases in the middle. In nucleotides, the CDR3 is TGCAGTGCTCGGGAGCCCCGGGAGCAGTTCTTC. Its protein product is CSAREPREQFF.

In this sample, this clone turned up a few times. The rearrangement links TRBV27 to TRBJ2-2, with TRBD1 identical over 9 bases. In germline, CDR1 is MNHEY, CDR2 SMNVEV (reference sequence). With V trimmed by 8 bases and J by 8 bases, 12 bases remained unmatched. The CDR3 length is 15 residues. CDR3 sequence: CASRPLQGARGELFF. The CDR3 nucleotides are TGTGCCAGCCGGCCCTTACAGGGGGCGCGTGGGGAGCTGTTTTTT.

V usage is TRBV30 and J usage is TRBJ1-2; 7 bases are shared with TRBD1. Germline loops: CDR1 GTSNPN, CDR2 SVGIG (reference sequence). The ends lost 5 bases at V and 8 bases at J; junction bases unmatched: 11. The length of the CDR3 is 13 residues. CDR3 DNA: TGTGCCTGGGACAGGGCAGGAGTAGGCGGCTACACCTTC. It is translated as CAWDRAGVGGYTF.

CDR3 sequence (DNA): TGTGCCATCAGTGACCCCGGGGGCTCCTACGAGCAGTACTTC. Translated: CAISDPGGSYEQYF. V and J are TRBV10-3 and TRBJ2-7, with D possibly being TRBD2 (6 bases). V was clipped by 3 bases and J by 0 bases, with 9 bases between them. Looked up from germline, CDR1 is ENHRY and CDR2 is SYGVKD. This CDR3 contains 14 residues.